These 14 T cell receptor beta chains were all obtained from the same sample, sequenced in a study of T-cell memory formation after mild COVID-19. TCRdb processed the 5' RACE reads anew with MiXCR; each CDR3 protein has one entry. Found here are a few hundred thousand distinct CDR3 sequences, about a sixth of them singletons; the top ten hold roughly 21%. The sequencing sample was made of PBMCs or a T cell subset sorted from them (not recorded which). Receptors originate from a man aged 18 to 29 who had mild COVID-19 (a few samples of this study predate the infection). Cell type and time point are not known.

The chain links TRBV6-1 to TRBJ1-6; D gene uncertain. This CDR3 contains 12 residues. The ends were cut back, 10 bases at V and 2 bases at J, with 6 bases in the middle. Germline CDR1 MNHNS, CDR2 SASEGT. In nucleotides, the CDR3 is TGTGCCACCCGGACCTATAATTCACCCCTCCACTTT. This gives the protein CATRTYNSPLHF.

This sequence joins TRBV12-3 or TRBV12-4 and TRBJ1-2; D not resolved. The V gene lost 8 bases and the J gene lost 4 bases, with 14 bases spanning the gap. The CDR3 consists of 13 residues. In nucleotides, the CDR3 is TGTGCCAGCGTGCGCATTCCAGGCTATGGCTACACCTTC. Translation gives CASVRIPGYGYTF.

This chain uses TRBV7-6 with TRBJ2-3; no clear D gene. Trimming removed 4 bases from V and 5 bases from J, with 10 bases in between. The V gene's germline CDR1 is SGHVS and CDR2 FNYEAQ. The CDR3 loop spans 13 amino acids. The CDR3 here is CASSSSDRDTQYF. The CDR3 bases are TGTGCCAGCAGCTCCTCGGACCGAGATACGCAGTATTTT.

This clonotype has just a few counts. The rearrangement joins TRBV2 to TRBJ2-1; the D call may be TRBD1 or TRBD2 (5 bases each). Germline V gene sequence: CDR1 SNHLY, CDR2 FYNNEI. This CDR3 is built from 14 residues. The V end lost 2 bases, the J end lost 4 bases, and 9 bases lay between the germline ends. In nucleotides, the CDR3 is TGTGCCAGCAGTGAATCCGGGACGTACAATGAGCAGTTCTTC. Amino acids: CASSESGTYNEQFF. The variable domain in full, completed from reference TRBV2 and TRBJ2-1, reads EPEVTQTPSHQVTQMGQEVILRCVPISNHLYFYWYRQILGQKVEFLVSFYNNEISEKSEIFDDQFSVERPDGSNFTLKIRSTKLEDSAMYFCASSESGTYNEQFFGPGTRLTVL.

At least ten counts were recorded for this clonotype. The rearrangement links TRBV5-1 to TRBJ2-3; TRBD2 aligns across 9 bases. V shed 0 bases and J 3 bases; nucleotides not matched to a gene: 5. This CDR3 has 16 amino acids. The germline V gene has CDR1 SGHRS and CDR2 YFSETQ. CDR3 sequence: CASSLDPGLATDTQYF. CDR3 in DNA: TGCGCCAGCAGCTTGGATCCGGGACTAGCAACAGATACGCAGTATTTT.

This clonotype was recorded at least ten times. The chain uses TRBV12-3 or TRBV12-4 and TRBJ2-3; 11 bases align to TRBD2. The CDR3 has 13 residues. V gave up 5 bases and J gave up 9 bases; unmatched junction bases: 4. CDR3 protein: CASSQRLAGTQYF. In nucleotides, the CDR3 is TGTGCCAGCAGTCAGAGACTAGCGGGGACGCAGTATTTT.

The CDR3 nucleotides read TGTGCCACCAGCAGAGATCCGGGGAATCAGCCCCAGCATTTT. Amino acids: CATSRDPGNQPQHF. The chain employs TRBV15 and TRBJ1-5; D remains unclear. The germline V gene has CDR1 LNHNV and CDR2 YYDKDF (reference sequence). V was pared by 0 bases and J by 4 bases, with 7 bases between. The CDR3 contains 14 residues.

V gene TRBV11-2 combines with J gene TRBJ1-2; no reliable D call. V lost 5 bases to trimming and J lost 3 bases, with 10 bases between them. This CDR3 comprises 13 residues. Germline V gives CDR1 SGHAT, CDR2 FQNNGV. CDR3 protein: CASSAPGDYGYTF. CDR3 bases: TGTGCCAGCAGCGCTCCGGGAGACTATGGCTACACCTTC.

This clonotype has only a few counts. This chain links TRBV27 with TRBJ2-1; D unclear. The V end lost 3 bases, the J end lost 0 bases, and 6 bases lay between the germline ends. The CDR3 has 14 residues. Per germline, CDR1 MNHEY and CDR2 SMNVEV (reference sequence). The CDR3 bases are TGTGCCAGCAGTTTGGTTAGCTCCTACAATGAGCAGTTCTTC. Translated: CASSLVSSYNEQFF.

This chain's CDR3 is CASSLNRVGYGYTF. For the CDR3, the DNA is TGCGCCAGCAGCTTGAACAGGGTCGGCTATGGCTACACCTTC. The chain carries TRBV5-1 and TRBJ1-2, with a weak D call TRBD1 (6 bases). The CDR3 runs to 14 residues. CDR1 is SGHRS, CDR2 YFSETQ, per germline. V dropped 1 base and J dropped 4 bases, with 11 bases sitting between them.

V gene TRBV6-6 combines with J gene TRBJ1-4; no firm D call. CDR1 and CDR2 (germline): MNHNY, SVGAGI (reference sequence). Trimming pared 5 bases from V and 6 bases from J, leaving 13 bases between. The CDR3 runs to 14 residues. CDR3 DNA: TGTGCCAGCAGTCTCGCCACGGTCGATGAAAAACTGTTTTTT. The encoded protein is CASSLATVDEKLFF.

This clonotype has only a few counts. The rearrangement uses TRBV12-3 or TRBV12-4 and TRBJ2-1; D unclear. This CDR3 is 13 amino acids long. The V gene lost 7 bases and the J gene lost 3 bases, with 10 bases spanning the gap. The chain's CDR3 is CASIRHGYNEQFF. Written as DNA, the CDR3 is TGTGCCAGCATCCGTCACGGCTACAATGAGCAGTTCTTC.

This rearrangement joins TRBV7-2 to TRBJ2-1; D might be TRBD2 (6 bases). In germline, CDR1 is SGHTA, CDR2 FQGNSA. The CDR3 is made up of 13 amino acids. The V end was cut by 3 bases, the J end by 12 bases, with 15 bases between. CDR3 nucleotide sequence: TGTGCCAGCAGCTTGGCTATGGTGGGAGGGCAGTTCTTC. Translation gives CASSLAMVGGQFF.

This clonotype was seen only a few times. The chain carries TRBV9 and TRBJ1-1, with unresolved D. Looked up from germline, CDR1 is SGDLS and CDR2 is YYNGEE. The CDR3 is 13 amino acids. V gave up 0 bases and J gave up 6 bases, with 9 bases separating them. CDR3 DNA sequence: TGTGCCAGCAGCGTAGACTCGCTGGCTGAAGCTTTCTTT. It yields the protein CASSVDSLAEAFF.